These 19 T cell receptor beta chains share one sample of origin, sequenced in a study of CD8 T cells in Susac syndrome. Random-hexamer reverse transcription was applied to about 0.5 to 1 ug RNA. TCRdb independently ran MiXCR on the immunoSEQ multiplex PCR reads; one entry per CDR3 protein. The sample comprises roughly 150,000 distinct CDR3 sequences, about 91% of which are singletons, and around 0.087% rests with the top ten. Sequenced: CD4+ T cells from PBMCs. The receptors stem from a human donor in good health.

The chain has TRBV10-2 and TRBJ2-7; possible D gene TRBD1, 5 bases. Looked up from germline, CDR1 is WSHSY and CDR2 is SAAADI. Trimming left V 0 bases short and J 5 bases short, with 11 bases between. The CDR3 runs 14 residues. CDR3 nucleotides: TGCGCCAGCAGTGAGTCGTGGGGCGTGCACGAGCAGTACTTC. It is translated as CASSESWGVHEQYF.

This clonotype appeared a single time. V and J are TRBV19 and TRBJ2-5, with D possibly matching TRBD1 (5 bases). Per germline, CDR1 LNHDA and CDR2 SQIVND (reference sequence). V lost 2 bases to trimming and J lost 5 bases, with 9 bases between them. CDR3 length: 13 residues. The CDR3 reads CASSIRGEETQYF. As DNA, the CDR3 is TGTGCCAGTAGTATAAGGGGCGAGGAGACCCAGTACTTC.

There are a few counts of this clonotype. The chain employs TRBV12-3 or TRBV12-4 and TRBJ2-2; TRBD2 matches 7 bases. CDR3 length equals 14 residues. Trimming at V came to 2 bases and at J to 3 bases, leaving 0 bases not matched to a gene. The CDR3 bases are TGTGCCAGCAGTTTACGGGGGGACACCGGGGAGCTGTTTTTT. Protein sequence: CASSLRGDTGELFF.

This chain uses TRBV7-9 with TRBJ1-4, with D hard to call. Trimming stripped 3 bases from V and 4 bases from J, with 3 bases between. Germline V gene lookup returns CDR1 SEHNR and CDR2 FQNEAQ (reference sequence). The CDR3 has 12 amino acids. The CDR3 region is CASSLVNEKLFF. CDR3 coding DNA: TGTGCCAGCAGCTTGGTTAATGAAAAACTGTTTTTT.

This chain connects TRBV20-1 to TRBJ1-2; tentative D call: TRBD1 (5 bases). The CDR3 sequence is 12 residues long. Germline V gene lookup returns CDR1 DFQATT and CDR2 SNEGSKA (reference sequence). V was pared by 4 bases and J by 5 bases, with 11 bases between. The CDR3 is CSATGVGYGYTF. The CDR3, as DNA: TGCAGTGCTACGGGGGTCGGTTATGGCTACACCTTC.

V gene TRBV7-2 combines with J gene TRBJ2-6; D gene uncertain. The length of the CDR3 is 14 residues. V was clipped by 8 bases and J by 1 base, with 9 bases between them. Germline V CDR1 and CDR2: SGHTA, FQGNSA. The CDR3 DNA reads TGTGCCAGCCTCTTTAGGTCTGGGGCCAACGTCCTGACTTTC. It encodes CASLFRSGANVLTF. The complete variable domain, with remaining parts taken from reference TRBV7-2 and TRBJ2-6, reads GAGVSQSPSNKVTEKGKDVELRCDPISGHTALYWYRQSLGQGLEFLIYFQGNSAPDKSGLPSDRFSAERTGGSVSTLTIQRTQQEDSAVYLCASLFRSGANVLTFGAGSRLTVL.

V gene TRBV5-6 combines with J gene TRBJ2-1, with D perhaps TRBD2 (6 bases). CDR1 is SGHDT, CDR2 YYEEEE, per germline. V lost 4 bases to trimming and J lost 0 bases, with 17 bases between them. This CDR3 has 17 residues. In DNA, the CDR3 is TGTGCCAGCAGCGAGAATCTAGCGATGTCCTCCTACAATGAGCAGTTCTTC. It encodes CASSENLAMSSYNEQFF.

V is TRBV6-4 and J is TRBJ2-1, with D perhaps matching TRBD1 (6 bases). The CDR3 consists of 15 residues. The germline V and J ends were trimmed by 2 bases and 4 bases, with 12 bases remaining between them. CDR1 is MRHNA and CDR2 is SNTAGT in the germline V gene. CDR3 in DNA: TGTGCCAGCAGTGACGAAGGGGGTTTTTACAATGAGCAGTTCTTC. It specifies CASSDEGGFYNEQFF.

The chain recombines TRBV24-1 with TRBJ1-5; the D is unclear. Trimming removed 0 bases from V and 7 bases from J, with 9 bases in between. From germline, CDR1 is KGHDR and CDR2 SFDVKD. There are 14 residues in the CDR3. The CDR3 coding sequence is TGTGCCACCAGTGATTTGAGGACGGGGCAGCCCCAGCATTTT. This encodes CATSDLRTGQPQHF.

The rearrangement uses TRBV14 and TRBJ1-3, with 8 bases aligning to TRBD1. After removal of 4 bases from V and 3 bases from J, the junction contained 5 bases not matched to a gene. The CDR3 sequence is 15 residues long. CDR1 is SGHDN, CDR2 FVKESK, per germline. In nucleotides, the CDR3 is TGTGCCAGCAGCCCCAGGACAGGGAGTGGAAACACCATATATTTT. It encodes CASSPRTGSGNTIYF. The whole variable domain, filled in from reference TRBV14 and TRBJ1-3, reads EAGVTQFPSHSVIEKGQTVTLRCDPISGHDNLYWYRRVMGKEIKFLLHFVKESKQDESGMPNNRFLAERTGGTYSTLKVQPAELEDSGVYFCASSPRTGSGNTIYFGEGSWLTVV.

The chain has TRBV18 and TRBJ2-7, with a weak D call TRBD2 (6 bases). CDR1 KGHSH and CDR2 LQKENI come from the germline V gene. The length of the CDR3 is 14 residues. V lost 5 bases to trimming and J lost 3 bases, with 14 bases between them. CDR3 in DNA: TGTGCCAGCTCAGCGTCCCTAGCGCTCTACGAGCAGTACTTC. Translating it yields CASSASLALYEQYF.

This clonotype was seen just once. J is TRBJ2-2 and V is TRBV30, with D perhaps TRBD1 (6 bases). Trimming shortened V by 0 bases and J by 5 bases, and 16 bases separated the two germline ends. CDR3 length: 16 amino acids. The germline V gene has CDR1 GTSNPN and CDR2 SVGIG (reference sequence). The CDR3 sequence is CAWSVGPGVKTGELFF. In DNA, the CDR3 is TGTGCCTGGAGTGTAGGTCCAGGGGTGAAAACCGGGGAGCTGTTTTTT.

The sample holds one count of this clonotype. This sequence joins TRBV6-2 or TRBV6-3 and TRBJ1-6; D remains unclear. CDR3 length: 14 residues. Germline loops: CDR1 MNHEY, CDR2 SVGEGT. V was clipped by 10 bases and J by 6 bases, with 16 bases between them. The CDR3 is CATERASLNSPLHF. CDR3 DNA: TGTGCCACCGAACGGGCCTCCCTTAATTCACCCCTCCACTTT.

The chain joins TRBV7-8 to TRBJ2-7; no clear D. Germline V gives CDR1 SGHVS, CDR2 FQNEAQ. The CDR3 loop spans 14 amino acids. V was pared by 5 bases and J by 3 bases, with 14 bases between. The CDR3 coding sequence is TGTGCCAGCAGCCTCGTGTGGCAGAACTACGAGCAGTACTTC. Protein sequence: CASSLVWQNYEQYF.

The chain recombines TRBV6-5 with TRBJ2-1, with 14 bases aligning to TRBD2. The CDR3 covers 18 residues. Germline lookup yields CDR1 MNHEY and CDR2 SVGAGI. V was pared by 2 bases and J by 1 base, with 4 bases of the junction left unmatched. The CDR3 DNA reads as TGTGCCAGCAGTTACGAGGGACTAGCGGGGGCTTCCTACAATGAGCAGTTCTTC. This codes for CASSYEGLAGASYNEQFF.

The rearrangement joins TRBV5-1 to TRBJ2-5; the match to TRBD2 covers 10 bases. The CDR3 runs to 16 residues. The V segment lost 1 base and the J segment 4 bases; nucleotides outside the gene matches: 7. CDR1 SGHRS and CDR2 YFSETQ come from the germline V gene. The CDR3 DNA reads TGCGCCAGCAGCTTGCAACTAGCGGGATCCCGAGAGACCCAGTACTTC. It specifies CASSLQLAGSRETQYF.

V usage is TRBV12-3 or TRBV12-4 and J usage is TRBJ1-1; D is undetermined. V lost 6 bases, J lost 9 bases, and 14 bases lay in between. The CDR3 extends over 12 amino acids. CDR3 sequence (DNA): TGTGCCAGCAGCGCTTCGACTCACAAAGCTTTCTTT. Its translation is CASSASTHKAFF.

V gene TRBV7-9 combines with J gene TRBJ2-1; TRBD1 might be the D (7 bases). Per the germline V gene, CDR1 is SEHNR and CDR2 is FQNEAQ (reference sequence). This CDR3 comprises 16 residues. V lost 5 bases to trimming and J lost 5 bases, with 19 bases between them. The CDR3 is CASSPSTRGVHNEQFF. The DNA for the CDR3 is TGTGCCAGCAGCCCATCAACCAGGGGGGTCCACAATGAGCAGTTCTTC.

V is TRBV7-9 and J is TRBJ2-1; D gene unclear. V shed 6 bases and J shed 7 bases, with 10 bases lying between them. The CDR3 length is 12 residues. Germline V lookup: CDR1 SEHNR, CDR2 FQNEAQ (reference sequence). The CDR3 reads CASSRSGNEQFF. The CDR3 DNA follows: TGTGCCAGCAGTCGGAGTGGGAATGAGCAGTTCTTC.